The sample holds one count of the clone carrying this T cell receptor beta chain. Primers for the PCR totalled 60 Vbeta and 13 Jbeta. Assay: immunoSEQ multiplex PCR; the TCRdb copy retains only in-frame clones and omits some. The sample lists around 130,000 clones, over 70% seen once, with less than 2% in the top ten. This record comes from a study of cytomegalovirus exposure and HLA in healthy donors. The CDR3 is 15 residues long. Deletions cut 5 bases from V and 9 bases from J, with 20 bases between. Germline assignment: CDR1 SGHVS and CDR2 FQNEAQ. The chain carries TRBV7-8 and TRBJ2-4; D might be TRBD2 (6 bases). The sequenced material came from PBMCs. The clonotype comes from a woman aged 18-35 years in good health and CMV-seronegative. The CDR3 sequence is CASSPGRASVVIQYF. CDR3 DNA: TGTGCCAGCAGCCCCGGTAGGGCTAGCGTGGTCATTCAGTACTTC.